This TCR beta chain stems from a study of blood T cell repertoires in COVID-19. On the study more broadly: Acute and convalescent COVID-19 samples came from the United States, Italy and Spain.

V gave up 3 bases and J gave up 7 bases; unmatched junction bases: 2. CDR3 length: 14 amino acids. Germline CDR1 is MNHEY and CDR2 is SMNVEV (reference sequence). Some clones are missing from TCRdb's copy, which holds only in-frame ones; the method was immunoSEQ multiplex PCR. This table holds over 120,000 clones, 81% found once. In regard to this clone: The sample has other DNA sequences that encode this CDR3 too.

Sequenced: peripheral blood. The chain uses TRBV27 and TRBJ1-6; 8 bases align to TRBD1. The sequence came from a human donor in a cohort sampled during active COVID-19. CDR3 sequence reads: CASSFRQGNSPLHF. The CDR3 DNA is TGTGCCAGCAGTTTTCGACAGGGGAATTCACCCCTCCACTTT.